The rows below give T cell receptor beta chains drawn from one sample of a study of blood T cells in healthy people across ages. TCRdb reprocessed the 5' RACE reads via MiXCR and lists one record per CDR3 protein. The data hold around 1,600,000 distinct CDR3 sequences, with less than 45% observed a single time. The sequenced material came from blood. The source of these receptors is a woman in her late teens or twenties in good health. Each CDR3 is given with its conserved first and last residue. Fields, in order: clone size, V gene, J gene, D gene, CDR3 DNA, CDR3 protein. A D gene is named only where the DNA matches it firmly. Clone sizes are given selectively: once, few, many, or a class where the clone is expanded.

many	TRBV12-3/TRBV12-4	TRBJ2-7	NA	TGTGCCAGCAGACCTCAGGGTTCCGACGAGCAGTACTTC	CASRPQGSDEQYF
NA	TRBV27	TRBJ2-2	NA	TGTGCCAGCAGTTTATTTACAGAGGGGTGGCCGAACACCGGGGAGCTGTTTTTT	CASSLFTEGWPNTGELFF
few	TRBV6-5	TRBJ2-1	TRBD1	TGTGCCAGCAGCCGGACAGGGGGCAGTGAGCAGTTCTTC	CASSRTGGSEQFF
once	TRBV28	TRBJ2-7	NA	TGTGCCAGCAGTAAAAGACAGGTCGCCTACGAGCAGTACTTC	CASSKRQVAYEQYF
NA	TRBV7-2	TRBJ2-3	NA	TGTGCCAGCAGCTTCGGGACATACAGCACAGATACGCAGTATTTT	CASSFGTYSTDTQYF
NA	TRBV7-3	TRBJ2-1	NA	TGTGCCAGCAGCTACGGGTCGGGTTCCTACAATGAGCAGTTCTTC	CASSYGSGSYNEQFF
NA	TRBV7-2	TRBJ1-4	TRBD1	TGTGCCAGCAGCCCCCGACAGGGGACAGGTGAAAAACTGTTTTTT	CASSPRQGTGEKLFF
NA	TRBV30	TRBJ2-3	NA	TGTGCCTGGAAGAGGCAGGTCACAGATACGCAGTATTTT	CAWKRQVTDTQYF
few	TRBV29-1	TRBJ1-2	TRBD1	TGCAGCGAATGGGACAGTTCTAACTATGGCTACACCTTC	CSEWDSSNYGYTF
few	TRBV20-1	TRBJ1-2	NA	TGCAGTGCTAGAGATACAGGGAGAAACTCTAACTATGGCTACACCTTC	CSARDTGRNSNYGYTF
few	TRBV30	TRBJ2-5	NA	TGTGCCTGGAGTACGGCACACCAAGAGACCCAGTACTTC	CAWSTAHQETQYF
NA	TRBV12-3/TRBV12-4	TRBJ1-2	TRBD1	TGTGCCAGCAGTTCCGGGACAGGGATCGGGGGGGGCTACACCTTC	CASSSGTGIGGGYTF
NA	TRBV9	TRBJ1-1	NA	TGTGCCAGCAGCGTATTGGACGCGAGGAACACTGAAGCTTTCTTT	CASSVLDARNTEAFF
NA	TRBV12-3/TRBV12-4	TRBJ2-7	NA	TGTGCCAGCAGTCAAGCTGGGTTTCCTTACGAGCAGTACTTC	CASSQAGFPYEQYF
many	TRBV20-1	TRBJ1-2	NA	TGCAGTGCTAGAGACAGGGTTGGCTACACCTTC	CSARDRVGYTF
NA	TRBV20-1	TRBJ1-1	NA	TGCAGTGCTGAGCCGTGGACAGAAGCTTTCTTT	CSAEPWTEAFF
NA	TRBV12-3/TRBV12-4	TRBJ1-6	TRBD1	TGTGCCAGCAGCTTACAGGGGATGAGGCCCCTCCACTTT	CASSLQGMRPLHF
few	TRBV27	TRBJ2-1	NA	TGTGCCAGCAGTTTATACACGGGAGCAAGCTACAATGAGCAGTTCTTC	CASSLYTGASYNEQFF
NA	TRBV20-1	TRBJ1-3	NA	TGCAGTGCTATGAGAGAATCTGGAAACACCATATATTTT	CSAMRESGNTIYF
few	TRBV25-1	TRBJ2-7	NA	TGTGCCAGCGGTACGGAGATCTACAATGAGCAGTACTTC	CASGTEIYNEQYF
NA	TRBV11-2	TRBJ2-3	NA	TGTGCCAGCAGCTTAAGAGGGAAAACAGATACGCAGTATTTT	CASSLRGKTDTQYF
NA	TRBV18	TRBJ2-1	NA	TGTGCCAGCTCACACTCAGGGGGAGGTAGATCCTACAATGAGCAGTTCTTC	CASSHSGGGRSYNEQFF
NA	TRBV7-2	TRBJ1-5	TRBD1	TGTGCCAGCAGCCCCAGGGGGCCCTTCAATCAGCCCCAGCATTTT	CASSPRGPFNQPQHF
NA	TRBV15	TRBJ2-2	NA	TGTGCCACCAGTATCGGGGGTAACACCGGGGAGCTGTTTTTT	CATSIGGNTGELFF
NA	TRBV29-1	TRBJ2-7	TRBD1	TGCAGCGTTGAACATCTCGGGACAGGGTACAATGAGCAGTACTTC	CSVEHLGTGYNEQYF
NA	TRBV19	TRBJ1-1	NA	TGTGCCAGTAGTATGGCGAACACTGAAGCTTTCTTT	CASSMANTEAFF